This TCR beta chain was found in a study of tumor-infiltrating lymphocytes in primary liver carcinoma. This clonotype was counted only a few times. No antigen is known for it. The V gene lost 4 bases and the J gene lost 2 bases, with 12 bases spanning the gap. The CDR3 consists of 15 residues. Production of TCR beta cDNA used around 500 ng total RNA together with a constant-region primer. Slightly modified ARM-PCR, run as three nested multiplex PCR rounds, produced the TCR beta libraries. For approximately 9 cycles apiece, the opening two PCR rounds ran with TRBV1-TRBV30 forward primers and a C-beta reverse primer. TCRdb fed the multiplex PCR reads into MiXCR, producing one record per CDR3 protein. The sample lists about 200,000 distinct CDR3 sequences; roughly 80% were seen once. The study co-extracted DNA and RNA from about 19-30 mg of unsorted bulk tissue. Whole-study findings and limits: Tumor top-250-clone fraction significantly exceeded that of blood (p = 0.039).

V usage is TRBV12-3 or TRBV12-4 and J usage is TRBJ2-4; maybe TRBD1 (6 bases). The receptor was isolated from a man in his forties with primary liver carcinoma and hepatitis B virus infection. Sequenced: tumor tissue from primary liver carcinoma. The CDR3 protein is CASSSGGASKNIQYF. The CDR3 nucleotides read TGTGCCAGCAGTTCTGGGGGCGCCTCCAAAAACATTCAGTACTTC.